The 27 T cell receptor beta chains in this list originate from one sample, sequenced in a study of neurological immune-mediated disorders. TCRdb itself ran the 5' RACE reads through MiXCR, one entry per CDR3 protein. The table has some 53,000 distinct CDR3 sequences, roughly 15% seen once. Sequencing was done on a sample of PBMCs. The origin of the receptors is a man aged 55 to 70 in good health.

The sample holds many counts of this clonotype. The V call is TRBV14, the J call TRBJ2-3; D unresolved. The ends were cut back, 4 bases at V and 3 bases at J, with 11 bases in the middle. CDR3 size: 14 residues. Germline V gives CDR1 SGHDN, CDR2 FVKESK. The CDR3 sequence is CASSPLGSTDTQYF. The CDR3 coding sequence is TGTGCCAGCAGCCCCCTTGGCTCGACAGATACGCAGTATTTT.

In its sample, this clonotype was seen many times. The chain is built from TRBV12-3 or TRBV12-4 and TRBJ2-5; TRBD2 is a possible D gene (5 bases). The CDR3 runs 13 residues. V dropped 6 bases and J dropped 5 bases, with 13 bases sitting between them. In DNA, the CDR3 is TGTGCCAGCAGAGGACTTAGCCGGGAGACCCAGTACTTC. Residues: CASRGLSRETQYF.

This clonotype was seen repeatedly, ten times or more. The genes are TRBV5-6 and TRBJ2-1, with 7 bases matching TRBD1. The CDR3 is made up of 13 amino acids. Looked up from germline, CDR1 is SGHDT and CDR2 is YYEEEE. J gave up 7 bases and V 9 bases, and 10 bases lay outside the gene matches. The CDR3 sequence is CAIDRALRNEQFF. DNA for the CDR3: TGTGCCATAGACAGGGCCCTACGGAATGAGCAGTTCTTC.

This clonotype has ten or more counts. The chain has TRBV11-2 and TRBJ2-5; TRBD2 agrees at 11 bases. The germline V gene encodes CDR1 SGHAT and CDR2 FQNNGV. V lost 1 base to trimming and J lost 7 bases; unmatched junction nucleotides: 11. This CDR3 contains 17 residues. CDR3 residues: CASSLASTSGTPATQYF. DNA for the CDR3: TGTGCCAGCAGCTTAGCATCGACTAGCGGGACCCCCGCGACCCAGTACTTC.

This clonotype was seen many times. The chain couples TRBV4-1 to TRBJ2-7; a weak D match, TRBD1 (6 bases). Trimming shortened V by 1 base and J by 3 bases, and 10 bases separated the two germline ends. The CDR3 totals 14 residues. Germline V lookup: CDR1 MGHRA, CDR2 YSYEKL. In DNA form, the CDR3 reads TGCGCCAGCAGCCAAGCGGACAGATACTACGAGCAGTACTTC. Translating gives CASSQADRYYEQYF.

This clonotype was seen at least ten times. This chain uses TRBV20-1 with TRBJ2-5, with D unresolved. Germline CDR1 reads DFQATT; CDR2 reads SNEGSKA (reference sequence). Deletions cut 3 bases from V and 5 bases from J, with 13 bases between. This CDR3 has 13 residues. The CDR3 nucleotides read TGCAGTGCTAGTTCGGAACGGGTGGAGACCCAGTACTTC. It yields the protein CSASSERVETQYF.

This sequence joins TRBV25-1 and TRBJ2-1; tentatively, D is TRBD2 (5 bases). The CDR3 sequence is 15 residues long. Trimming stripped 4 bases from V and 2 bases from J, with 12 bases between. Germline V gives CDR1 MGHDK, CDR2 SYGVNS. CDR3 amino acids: CASSGAVNPYNEQFF. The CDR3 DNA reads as TGTGCCAGCAGTGGAGCGGTTAACCCCTACAATGAGCAGTTCTTC.

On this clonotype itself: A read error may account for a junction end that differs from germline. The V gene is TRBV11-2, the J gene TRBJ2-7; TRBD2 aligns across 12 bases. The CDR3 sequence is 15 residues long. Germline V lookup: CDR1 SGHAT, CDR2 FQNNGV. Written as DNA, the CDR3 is TGTGCCAGCAGCTCGACTAGCGGGAGATTCTACGAGCGGTACTTC. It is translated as CASSSTSGRFYERYF.

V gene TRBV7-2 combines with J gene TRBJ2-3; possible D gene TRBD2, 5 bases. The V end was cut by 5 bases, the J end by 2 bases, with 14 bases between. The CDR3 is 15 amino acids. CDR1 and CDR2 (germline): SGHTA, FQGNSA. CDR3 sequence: CASSARASLTDTQYF. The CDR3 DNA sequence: TGTGCCAGCAGCGCACGGGCTAGCCTCACAGATACGCAGTATTTT.

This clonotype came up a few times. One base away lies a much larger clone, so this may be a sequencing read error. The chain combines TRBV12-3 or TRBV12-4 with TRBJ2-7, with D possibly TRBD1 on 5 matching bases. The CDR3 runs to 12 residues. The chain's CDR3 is CANSLGDYEQYF. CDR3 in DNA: TGTGCCAACAGTTTAGGGGACTACGAGCAGTACTTC.

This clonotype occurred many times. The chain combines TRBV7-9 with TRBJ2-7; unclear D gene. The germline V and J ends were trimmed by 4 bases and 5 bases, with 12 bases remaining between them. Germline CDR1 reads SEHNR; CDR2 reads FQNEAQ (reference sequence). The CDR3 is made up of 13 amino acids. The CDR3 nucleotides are TGTGCCAGCAGCTACCGACTCAGCGACGAGCAGTACTTC. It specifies CASSYRLSDEQYF.

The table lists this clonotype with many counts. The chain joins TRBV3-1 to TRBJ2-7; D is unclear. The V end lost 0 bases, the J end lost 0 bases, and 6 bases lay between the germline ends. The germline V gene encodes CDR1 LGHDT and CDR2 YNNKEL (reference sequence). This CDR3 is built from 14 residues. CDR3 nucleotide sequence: TGTGCCAGCAGCCAAGATACCTCCTCCTACGAGCAGTACTTC. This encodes CASSQDTSSYEQYF.

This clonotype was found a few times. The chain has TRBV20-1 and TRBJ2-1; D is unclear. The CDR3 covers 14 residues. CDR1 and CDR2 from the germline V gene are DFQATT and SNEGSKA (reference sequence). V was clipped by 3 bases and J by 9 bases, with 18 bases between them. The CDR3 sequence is CSASSRLGPIEQFF. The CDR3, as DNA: TGCAGTGCTAGTTCGCGACTGGGTCCGATTGAGCAGTTCTTC.

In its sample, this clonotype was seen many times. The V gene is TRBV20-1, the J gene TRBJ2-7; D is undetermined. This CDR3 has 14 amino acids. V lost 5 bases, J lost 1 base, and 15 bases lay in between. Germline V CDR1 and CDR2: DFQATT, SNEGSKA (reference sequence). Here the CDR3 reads CSAPPRGRSYEQYF. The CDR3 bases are TGCAGTGCTCCTCCCAGAGGAAGGTCCTACGAGCAGTACTTC.

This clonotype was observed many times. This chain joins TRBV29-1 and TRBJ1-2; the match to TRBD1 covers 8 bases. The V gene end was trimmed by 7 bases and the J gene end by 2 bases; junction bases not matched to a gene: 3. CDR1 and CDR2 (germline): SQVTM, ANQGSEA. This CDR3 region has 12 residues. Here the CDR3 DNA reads TGCAGCGGATGGACAGGGAACTATGGCTACACCTTC. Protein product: CSGWTGNYGYTF.

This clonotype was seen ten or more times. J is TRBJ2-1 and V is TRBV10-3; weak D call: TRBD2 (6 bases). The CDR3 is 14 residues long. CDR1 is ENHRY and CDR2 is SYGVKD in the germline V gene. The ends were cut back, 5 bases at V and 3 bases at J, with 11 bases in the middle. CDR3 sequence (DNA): TGTGCCATCAGTCGCGGGGATTTCTACAATGAGCAGTTCTTC. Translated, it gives CAISRGDFYNEQFF.

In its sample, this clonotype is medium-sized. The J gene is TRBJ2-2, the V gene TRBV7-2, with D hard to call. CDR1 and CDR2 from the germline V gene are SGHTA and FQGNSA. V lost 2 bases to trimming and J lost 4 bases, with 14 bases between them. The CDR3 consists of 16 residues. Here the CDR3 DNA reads TGTGCCAGCAGCTTATTCGGAGTGGATATCACCGGGGAGCTGTTTTTT. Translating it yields CASSLFGVDITGELFF. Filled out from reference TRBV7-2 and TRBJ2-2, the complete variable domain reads GAGVSQSPSNKVTEKGKDVELRCDPISGHTALYWYRQSLGQGLEFLIYFQGNSAPDKSGLPSDRFSAERTGGSVSTLTIQRTQQEDSAVYLCASSLFGVDITGELFFGEGSRLTVL.

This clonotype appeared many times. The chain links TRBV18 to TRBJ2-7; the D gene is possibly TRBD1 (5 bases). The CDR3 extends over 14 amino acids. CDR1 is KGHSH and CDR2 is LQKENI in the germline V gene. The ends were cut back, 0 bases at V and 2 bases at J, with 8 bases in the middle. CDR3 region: CASSPPGVPYEQYF. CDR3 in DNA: TGTGCCAGCTCACCACCAGGGGTCCCCTACGAGCAGTACTTC.

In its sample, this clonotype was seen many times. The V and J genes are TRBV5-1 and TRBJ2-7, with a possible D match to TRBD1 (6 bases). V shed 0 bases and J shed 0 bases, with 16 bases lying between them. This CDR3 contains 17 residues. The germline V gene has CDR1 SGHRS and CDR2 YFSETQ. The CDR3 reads CASSLGWRQDFSYEQYF. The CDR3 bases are TGCGCCAGCAGCTTGGGTTGGCGACAGGATTTCTCCTACGAGCAGTACTTC.

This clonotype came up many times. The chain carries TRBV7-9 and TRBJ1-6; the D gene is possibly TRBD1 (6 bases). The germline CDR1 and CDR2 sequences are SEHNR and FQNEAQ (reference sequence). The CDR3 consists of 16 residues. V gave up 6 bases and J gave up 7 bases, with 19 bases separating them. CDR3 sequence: CASSLGAEGRNSPLHF. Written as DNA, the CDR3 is TGTGCCAGCAGTCTGGGGGCAGAGGGTCGGAATTCACCCCTCCACTTT.

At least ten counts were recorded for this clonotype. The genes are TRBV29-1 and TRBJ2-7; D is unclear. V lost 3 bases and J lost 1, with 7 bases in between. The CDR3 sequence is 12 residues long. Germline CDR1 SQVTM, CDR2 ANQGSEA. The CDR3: CSVEDGSYEQYF. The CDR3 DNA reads TGCAGCGTTGAGGACGGATCCTACGAGCAGTACTTC.

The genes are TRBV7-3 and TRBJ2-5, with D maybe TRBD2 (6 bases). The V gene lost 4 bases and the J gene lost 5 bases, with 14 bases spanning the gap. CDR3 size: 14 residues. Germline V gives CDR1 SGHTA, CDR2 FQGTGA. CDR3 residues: CASSSDPRGETQYF. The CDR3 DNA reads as TGTGCCAGCAGCTCGGACCCCCGGGGGGAGACCCAGTACTTC.

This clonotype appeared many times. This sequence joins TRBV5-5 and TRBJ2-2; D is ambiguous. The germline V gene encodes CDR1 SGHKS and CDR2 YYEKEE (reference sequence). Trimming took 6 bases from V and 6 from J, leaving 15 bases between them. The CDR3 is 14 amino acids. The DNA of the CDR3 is TGTGCCAGCACCCAGCCGGGTTCCCCCGGGGAGCTGTTTTTT. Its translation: CASTQPGSPGELFF.

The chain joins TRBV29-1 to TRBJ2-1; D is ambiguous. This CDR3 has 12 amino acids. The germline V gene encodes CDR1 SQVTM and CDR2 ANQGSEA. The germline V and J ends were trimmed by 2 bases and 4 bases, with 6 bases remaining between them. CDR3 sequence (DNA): TGCAGCGTTGAACCAATATACAATGAGCAGTTCTTC. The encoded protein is CSVEPIYNEQFF.

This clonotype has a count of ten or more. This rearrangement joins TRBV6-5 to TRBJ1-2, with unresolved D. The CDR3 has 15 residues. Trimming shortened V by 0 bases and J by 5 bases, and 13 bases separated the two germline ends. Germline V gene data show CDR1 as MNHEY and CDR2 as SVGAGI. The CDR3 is CASSYSGNRQYGYTF. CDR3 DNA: TGTGCCAGCAGTTACTCGGGTAACCGTCAGTATGGCTACACCTTC.

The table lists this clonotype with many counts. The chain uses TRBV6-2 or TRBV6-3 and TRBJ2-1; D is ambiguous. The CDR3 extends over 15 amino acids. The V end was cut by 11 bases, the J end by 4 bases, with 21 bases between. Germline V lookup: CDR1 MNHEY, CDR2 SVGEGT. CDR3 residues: CAYPARVPQYNEQFF. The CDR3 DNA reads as TGTGCCTATCCCGCCCGGGTCCCCCAATACAATGAGCAGTTCTTC.

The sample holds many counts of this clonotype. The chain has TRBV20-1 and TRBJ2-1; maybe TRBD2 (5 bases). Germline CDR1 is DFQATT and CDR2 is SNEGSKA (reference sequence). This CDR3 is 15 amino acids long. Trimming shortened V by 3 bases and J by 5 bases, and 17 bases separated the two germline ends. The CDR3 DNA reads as TGCAGTGCTAGGAGGGCGGGCTCTAGGGACAATGAGCAGTTCTTC. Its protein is CSARRAGSRDNEQFF.